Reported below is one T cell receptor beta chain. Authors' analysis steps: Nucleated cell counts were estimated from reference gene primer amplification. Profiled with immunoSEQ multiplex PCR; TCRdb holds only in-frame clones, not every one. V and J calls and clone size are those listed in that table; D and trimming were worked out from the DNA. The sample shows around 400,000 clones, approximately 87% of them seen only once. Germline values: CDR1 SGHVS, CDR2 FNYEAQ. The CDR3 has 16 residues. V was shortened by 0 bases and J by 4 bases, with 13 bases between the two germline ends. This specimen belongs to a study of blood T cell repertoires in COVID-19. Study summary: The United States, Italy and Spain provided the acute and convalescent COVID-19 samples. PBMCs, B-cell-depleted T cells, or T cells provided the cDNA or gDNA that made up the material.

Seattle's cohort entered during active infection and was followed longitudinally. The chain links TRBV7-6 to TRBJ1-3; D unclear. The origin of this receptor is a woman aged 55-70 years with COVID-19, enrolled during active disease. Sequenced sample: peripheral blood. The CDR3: CASSLASPSGGNTIYF. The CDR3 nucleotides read TGTGCCAGCAGCTTAGCGTCACCTTCAGGAGGAAACACCATATATTTT. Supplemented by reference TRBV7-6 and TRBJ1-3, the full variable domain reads GAGVSQSPRYKVTKRGQDVALRCDPISGHVSLYWYRQALGQGPEFLTYFNYEAQQDKSGLPNDRFSAERPEGSISTLTIQRTEQRDSAMYRCASSLASPSGGNTIYFGEGSWLTVV.